One sample yielded the 16 T cell receptor delta chains listed below, sequenced in a study of γδ T cells in repeated Plasmodium falciparum infection (dated by TCRdb to 2020 to 2022). Libraries were made using multiplex PCR. Sequencing relied on an Illumina MiSeq. Clone calls in TCRdb were regenerated from the public reads with CATT, after which identical DNA sequences shared one row. This sample is represented by more than 70,000 delta-chain clones; more than 0.85% of them were singletons. The ten largest clones represent more than 9% of the sample. Vgamma9/Vdelta2+ and Vdelta2-negative gammadelta T cell populations were flow-sorted from peripheral blood mononuclear cells for bulk TCR repertoire analysis. The sequenced material came from gamma-delta T cells from blood. The source is a pool of human donors (malaria-infected and uninfected, not separated).

The sample holds many counts of this clone. The protein TCRdb gives is from a much larger clone and does not agree with this DNA's translation at residue 11, likely a read error; the protein shown here comes from the DNA. The chain joins TRDV2 to TRDJ1; unclear D gene. No J gene was available from TCRdb, and it was assigned here by a germline match of the DNA. This CDR3 is built from 15 residues. CDR1 and CDR2 from the germline V gene are GEAIGNYY and EKD. The CDR3 reads CACDTVGQYTGKLIF. The CDR3 DNA is TGTGCCTGTGACACCGTTGGACAGTACACCGGTAAACTCATCTTT.

As to this clone: The TCRdb protein comes from a much larger clone and disagrees with this DNA's translation at residue 9, likely due to a read error; the protein given here is derived from the DNA. The V gene is TRDV2, the J gene TRDJ2, with 8 bases aligning to TRDD3. The J gene comes from matching the DNA to germline here; TCRdb lacks it. V was clipped by 1 base and J by 4 bases; unmatched bases: 4. The CDR3 is made up of 15 amino acids. CDR1 GEAIGNYY and CDR2 EKD come from the germline V gene. CDR3 residues: CACDTLGEGTAQLFF. The CDR3 DNA sequence: TGTGCCTGTGACACTCTGGGGGAGGGGACAGCACAACTCTTCTTT.

This clone was recorded many times. The gene calls are TRDV2 and TRDJ1; possibly TRDD3 for D (6 bases). This CDR3 comprises 14 residues. CDR1 and CDR2 from the germline V gene are GEAIGNYY and EKD. Trimming stripped 0 bases from V and 1 base from J, with 8 bases between. CDR3 protein: CACDTLGTTDKLIF. DNA for the CDR3: TGTGCCTGTGACACCCTGGGGACCACCGATAAACTCATCTTT.

This clone was counted only a few times. A much more abundant neighbour one base away suggests this may be a read error. Other DNA sequences within the sample encode an identical CDR3. The CDR3 nucleotides read TGTGCCTGTGACACCATCCTCCGTACTGGGGATAAGACCGATAAACTCATCTTT. It encodes CACDTILRTGDKTDKLIF. The chain recombines TRDV2 with TRDJ1; 7 nucleotides agree with TRDD3. TCRdb gives no J gene; it was assigned here by matching the DNA to germline. The CDR3 is made up of 18 amino acids. Germline assignment: CDR1 GEAIGNYY and CDR2 EKD. Trimming removed 0 bases from V and 2 bases from J; junction bases left unmatched: 14.

As for this clone: A far larger clone is one nucleotide away, so this likely arose from a read error. The sample contains more than one DNA sequence encoding this CDR3. This sequence joins TRDV2 and TRDJ1; 10 bases agree with TRDD3. The V gene's germline CDR1 is GEAIGNYY and CDR2 EKD. V gave up 7 bases and J gave up 3 bases; unmatched junction bases: 22. CDR3 length equals 19 residues. The CDR3 DNA sequence: TGTGCCTGCGACGAGGTGATGATCCTGGGGGATAAGGGTGCCGATAAACTCATCTTT. Its translation is CACDEVMILGDKGADKLIF.

This clone was picked up a small number of times. TCRdb has a much larger clone's protein, which differs at residue 15 from the translation of this DNA, likely because of a read error; what is shown is the protein translated from the DNA. The chain uses TRDV1 and TRDJ1; D assignment may be TRDD2 or TRDD3 (5 bases each). Per germline, CDR1 TSWWSYY and CDR2 QGS. The CDR3 is 18 residues long. Trimming took 3 bases from V and 10 from J, leaving 30 bases between them. In DNA form, the CDR3 reads TGTGCTCTTGGGGAGAACCTACGATGGATAGGCACTGTCGGGGGACTCATCTTT. Its protein product is CALGENLRWIGTVGGLIF.

A word on this clone: The protein that TCRdb holds for this DNA derives from a much larger clone and differs from the translated DNA at residue 18, which likely indicates a read error; the protein shown here is translated from the DNA. V and J are TRDV1 and TRDJ1; 10 nucleotides align to TRDD3. Because TCRdb records no J gene, it was assigned here through a match of the DNA to germline. V shed 2 bases, J shed 3 bases, and the junction held 27 bases outside the gene matches. CDR1 and CDR2 from the germline V gene are TSWWSYY and QGS. This CDR3 spans 23 amino acids. Here the CDR3 reads CALGEGPTRQTGGSQIKADKLIF. CDR3 nucleotide sequence: TGTGCTCTTGGGGAAGGTCCGACTCGACAAACTGGGGGATCTCAAATAAAGGCCGATAAACTCATCTTT.

This clone was seen more than once but under ten times. TCRdb's listed protein matches a much larger clone and diverges from this DNA's translation at residue 5, likely through a read error; the protein shown comes from the DNA. This rearrangement joins TRDV2 to TRDJ2; 8 positions agree with TRDD3. TCRdb carries no J gene annotation; the J gene was assigned here by matching the DNA with germline. Trimming cost V 3 bases and J 0 bases; bases outside gene matches: 11. Germline CDR1 GEAIGNYY, CDR2 EKD. The CDR3 has 18 amino acids. CDR3 in amino acids: CACDAVGDALALTAQLFF. Written as DNA, the CDR3 is TGTGCCTGTGACGCCGTGGGGGATGCCTTAGCTTTGACAGCACAACTCTTCTTT.

This clone was detected only a few times. For this DNA, TCRdb reports the protein of a much larger clone, which diverges at residue 14, most likely from a read error; the protein presented here is translated directly from the DNA. V and J are TRDV1 and TRDJ1; TRDD3 aligns across 7 bases. The J gene, missing from TCRdb, was assigned here through DNA to germline matching. Per germline, CDR1 TSWWSYY and CDR2 QGS. This CDR3 has 21 amino acids. V was pared by 2 bases and J by 8 bases, with 29 bases of the junction left unmatched. This chain's CDR3 is CALGETLKFTGYWRILGKLIF. The DNA of the CDR3 is TGTGCTCTTGGGGAAACCTTAAAATTCACGGGGTACTGGAGGATACTGGGGAAACTCATCTTT.

Of note for this clone: A far larger clone is one base from this, pointing to a likely read error. The same CDR3 can be traced to other DNA sequences in this sample. The genes are TRDV1 and TRDJ1; D perhaps matches TRDD3 (5 bases). No J gene was available from TCRdb, and it was assigned here by a germline match of the DNA. The germline gives CDR1 TSWWSYY, CDR2 QGS. CDR3 length equals 19 residues. CDR3 loop: CALGEWDPTTGGDTDKLIF. DNA for the CDR3: TGTGCCCTTGGGGAATGGGACCCAACAACAGGGGGGGACACCGATAAACTCATCTTT.

This clone appeared a few times. TCRdb attributes to this sequence the protein of a much larger clone, which differs from the DNA translation at residue 14; a read error is likely, and the protein displayed is translated from the DNA. The V gene is TRDV2, but the J gene lacks a call; TRDD3 is the table's D call, not checked against the DNA. Germline V gene lookup returns CDR1 GEAIGNYY and CDR2 EKD. The CDR3 is 16 amino acids. This CDR3 is CACDGLGDSGTDKPIF. In DNA form, the CDR3 reads TGTGCCTGTGACGGACTGGGGGATAGCGGAACCGATAAACCCATCTTT.

This clone was found a few times. With only one base between it and a far larger clone, this is likely a read error. The same CDR3 is also encoded by other DNA sequences in this sample. The chain employs TRDV1 and TRDJ1; D is perhaps TRDD2 (5 bases). Germline V gene data show CDR1 as TSWWSYY and CDR2 as QGS. The CDR3 consists of 12 residues. Here the CDR3 reads CALFSSRDKLIF. The CDR3 coding sequence is TGTGCCCTTTTTTCCTCCCGGGATAAACTCATCTTT.

As for this clone: A far larger clone is only one base removed, so a read error is likely. The same CDR3 also results from other DNA sequences found in this sample. The chain has TRDV2 and TRDJ1; 12 bases align to TRDD3. TCRdb does not report a J gene; here it was assigned by matching the DNA to germline references. The germline V gene encodes CDR1 GEAIGNYY and CDR2 EKD. CDR3 length: 19 amino acids. V gave up 1 base and J gave up 0 bases; unmatched junction bases: 11. As DNA, the CDR3 is TGTGCCTGTGACACTGTCACTGGGGGATACTCGGGGTACACCGATAAACTCATCTTT. It is translated as CACDTVTGGYSGYTDKLIF.

With respect to this clone: The protein TCRdb gives is from a much larger clone and does not agree with this DNA's translation at residue 12, likely a read error; the protein shown here comes from the DNA. The rearrangement joins TRDV1 to TRDJ1; D is unclear. The germline V gene encodes CDR1 TSWWSYY and CDR2 QGS. The CDR3 has 13 residues. CDR3 sequence reads: CALVGRATDKLTF. CDR3 DNA: TGTGCTCTTGTAGGTAGGGCCACCGATAAACTCACCTTT.

Concerning this clone itself: The protein that TCRdb holds for this DNA derives from a much larger clone and differs from the translated DNA at residue 8, which likely indicates a read error; the protein shown here is translated from the DNA. This sequence joins TRDV1 and TRDJ1; 11 positions agree with TRDD3. The J gene was missing in TCRdb and was found by matching the end of the DNA to germline. Germline lookup yields CDR1 TSWWSYY and CDR2 QGS. The CDR3 runs to 23 residues. V dropped 6 bases and J dropped 1; count of bases not matched to a gene: 28. CDR3 region: CALGATRVSPVLGDRFGTDKLIF. CDR3 coding DNA: TGTGCTCTTGGCGCGACGCGGGTTTCCCCCGTACTGGGGGATAGATTTGGCACCGATAAACTCATCTTT.

This clone has more than one count but fewer than ten. This DNA's translation differs at residue 16 from TCRdb's protein, which comes from a much larger clone; a read error is likely, and the protein shown is translated from the DNA. The rearrangement uses TRDV1 and TRDJ1, with 9 bases that match TRDD3. TCRdb offers no J gene call, so here the DNA was matched to germline to obtain one. The germline V gene encodes CDR1 TSWWSYY and CDR2 QGS. This CDR3 contains 19 residues. CDR3 sequence: CALGEPTILGDLPSDRLIF. The CDR3 nucleotides read TGTGCTCTTGGGGAACCCACTATTCTGGGGGATCTACCTTCCGATAGACTCATCTTT.